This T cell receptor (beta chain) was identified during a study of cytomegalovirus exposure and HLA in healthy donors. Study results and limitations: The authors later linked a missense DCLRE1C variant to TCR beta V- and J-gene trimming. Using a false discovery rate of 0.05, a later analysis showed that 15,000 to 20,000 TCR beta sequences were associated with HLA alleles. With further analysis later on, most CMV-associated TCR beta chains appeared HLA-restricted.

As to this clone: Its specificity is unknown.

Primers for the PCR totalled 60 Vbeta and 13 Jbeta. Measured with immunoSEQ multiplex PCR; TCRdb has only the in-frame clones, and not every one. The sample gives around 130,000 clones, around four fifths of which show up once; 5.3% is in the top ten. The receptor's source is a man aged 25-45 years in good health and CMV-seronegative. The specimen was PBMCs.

The CDR3 here is CASSEVEQVRYF. Here the CDR3 DNA reads TGTGCCAGCAGTGAAGTTGAACAGGTTAGGTACTTC. The chain joins TRBV2 to TRBJ2-7, with D possibly matching TRBD1 (5 bases). Deletions cut 1 base from V and 12 bases from J, with 13 bases between. The germline CDR1 and CDR2 sequences are SNHLY and FYNNEI. This CDR3 contains 12 residues.